The sequence of this T cell receptor beta chain was determined in a study of beta chain features in type 1 diabetes. Study-level information: The study found patients and healthy donors alike in age, gender and cell yields.

Germline V gives CDR1 SNHLY, CDR2 FYNNEI. The CDR3 spans 15 residues. The V end was cut by 6 bases, the J end by 0 bases, with 15 bases between. TCRB transcripts that were expressed got sequenced, as all of the isolated RNA had been reverse transcribed. Using immunoSEQ multiplex PCR, the repertoire was profiled, and TCRdb retains in-frame clones only, with some absent. The sample lists about 150,000 clones; under 13% were seen once. Study conclusions and caveats: Researchers report that Type 1 diabetes patients had moderately but significantly shorter TCRB CDR3s across all four CD4+ subsets.

The sample holds a few counts of this clone. Its target is not known. Sorting based on CD45RO/CCR7/CD25/CD127/CD95/CD27 separated CD4+ naive, central memory, regulatory and stem cell-like memory cells. The sequenced material came from central memory CD4+ T cells from blood. This sequence was found in a man between 25 and 39 years old with type 1 diabetes. V is TRBV2 and J is TRBJ2-7; possibly TRBD2 for D (6 bases). DNA for the CDR3: TGTGCCAGCAGCGCGGGACTTGGCAGCTCCTACGAGCAGTACTTC. This encodes CASSAGLGSSYEQYF.